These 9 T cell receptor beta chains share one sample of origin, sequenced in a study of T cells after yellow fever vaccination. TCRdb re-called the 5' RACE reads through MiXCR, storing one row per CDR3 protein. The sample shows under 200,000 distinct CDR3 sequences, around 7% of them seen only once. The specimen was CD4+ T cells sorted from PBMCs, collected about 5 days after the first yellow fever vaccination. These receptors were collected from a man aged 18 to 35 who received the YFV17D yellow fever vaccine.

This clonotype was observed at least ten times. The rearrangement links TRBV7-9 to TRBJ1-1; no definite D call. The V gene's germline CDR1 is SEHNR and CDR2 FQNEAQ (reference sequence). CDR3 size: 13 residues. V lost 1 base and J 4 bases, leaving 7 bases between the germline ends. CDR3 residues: CASSLEGGTEAFF. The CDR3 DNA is TGTGCCAGCAGCTTAGAAGGAGGCACTGAAGCTTTCTTT.

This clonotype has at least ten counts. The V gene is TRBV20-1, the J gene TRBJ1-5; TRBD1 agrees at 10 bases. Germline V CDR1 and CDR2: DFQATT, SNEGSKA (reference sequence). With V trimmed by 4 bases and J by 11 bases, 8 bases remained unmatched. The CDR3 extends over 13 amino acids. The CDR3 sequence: CSAIRDRGTTQHF. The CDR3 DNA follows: TGCAGTGCTATCCGGGACAGGGGAACTACCCAGCATTTT.

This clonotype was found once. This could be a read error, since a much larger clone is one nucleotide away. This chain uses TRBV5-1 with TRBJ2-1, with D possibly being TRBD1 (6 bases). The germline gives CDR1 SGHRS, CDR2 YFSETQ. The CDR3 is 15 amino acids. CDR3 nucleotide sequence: TGCTCCAGCAGTCCCGGACAGTACTCCTACAATGAGCAGTTCTTC. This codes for CSSSPGQYSYNEQFF.

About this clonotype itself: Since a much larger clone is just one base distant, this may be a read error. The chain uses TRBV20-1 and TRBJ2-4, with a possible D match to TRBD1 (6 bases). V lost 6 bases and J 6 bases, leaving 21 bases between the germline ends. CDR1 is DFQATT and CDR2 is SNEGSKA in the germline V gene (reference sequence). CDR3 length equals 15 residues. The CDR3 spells CSAGAGDVSGNIQYF. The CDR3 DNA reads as TGCAGTGCCGGGGCAGGGGATGTGAGCGGAAACATTCAGTACTTC.

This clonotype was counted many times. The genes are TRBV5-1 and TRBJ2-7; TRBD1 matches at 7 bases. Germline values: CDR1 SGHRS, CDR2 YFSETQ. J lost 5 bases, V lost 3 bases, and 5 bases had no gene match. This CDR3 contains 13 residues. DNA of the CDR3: TGCGCCAGCAGCTCGCTCACAGGGGACGAGCAGTACTTC. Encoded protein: CASSSLTGDEQYF.

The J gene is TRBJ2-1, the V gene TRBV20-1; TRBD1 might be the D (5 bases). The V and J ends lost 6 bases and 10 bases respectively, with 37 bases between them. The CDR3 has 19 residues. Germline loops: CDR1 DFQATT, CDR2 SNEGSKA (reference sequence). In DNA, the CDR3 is TGCAGTGCCGAGAAGGCAGCAGGGAAGTCGCAGGGAAGGCTTCGGGAGCAGTTCTTC. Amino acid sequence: CSAEKAAGKSQGRLREQFF.

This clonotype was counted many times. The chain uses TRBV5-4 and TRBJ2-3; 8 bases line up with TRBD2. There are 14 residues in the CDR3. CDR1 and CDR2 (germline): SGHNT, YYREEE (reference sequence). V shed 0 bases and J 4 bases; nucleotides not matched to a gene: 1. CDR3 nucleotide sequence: TGTGCCAGCAGCTTGGCGGGGGGGCCAGATACGCAGTATTTT. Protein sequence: CASSLAGGPDTQYF.

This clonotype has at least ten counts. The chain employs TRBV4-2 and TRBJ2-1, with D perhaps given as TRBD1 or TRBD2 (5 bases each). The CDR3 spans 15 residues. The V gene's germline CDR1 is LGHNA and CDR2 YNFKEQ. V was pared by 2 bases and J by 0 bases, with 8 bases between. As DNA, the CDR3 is TGTGCCAGCAGCCAACCAGGGAGCTCCTACAATGAGCAGTTCTTC. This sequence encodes CASSQPGSSYNEQFF.

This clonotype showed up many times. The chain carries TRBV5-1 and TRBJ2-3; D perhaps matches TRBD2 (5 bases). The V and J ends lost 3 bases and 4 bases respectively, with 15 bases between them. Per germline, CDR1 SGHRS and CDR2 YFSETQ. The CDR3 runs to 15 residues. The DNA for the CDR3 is TGCGCCAGCAGCTATGGACTTTTCCCCCCAGATACGCAGTATTTT. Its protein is CASSYGLFPPDTQYF. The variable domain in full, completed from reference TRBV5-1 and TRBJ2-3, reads KAGVTQTPRYLIKTRGQQVTLSCSPISGHRSVSWYQQTPGQGLQFLFEYFSETQRNKGNFPGRFSGRQFSNSRSEMNVSTLELGDSALYLCASSYGLFPPDTQYFGPGTRLTVL.